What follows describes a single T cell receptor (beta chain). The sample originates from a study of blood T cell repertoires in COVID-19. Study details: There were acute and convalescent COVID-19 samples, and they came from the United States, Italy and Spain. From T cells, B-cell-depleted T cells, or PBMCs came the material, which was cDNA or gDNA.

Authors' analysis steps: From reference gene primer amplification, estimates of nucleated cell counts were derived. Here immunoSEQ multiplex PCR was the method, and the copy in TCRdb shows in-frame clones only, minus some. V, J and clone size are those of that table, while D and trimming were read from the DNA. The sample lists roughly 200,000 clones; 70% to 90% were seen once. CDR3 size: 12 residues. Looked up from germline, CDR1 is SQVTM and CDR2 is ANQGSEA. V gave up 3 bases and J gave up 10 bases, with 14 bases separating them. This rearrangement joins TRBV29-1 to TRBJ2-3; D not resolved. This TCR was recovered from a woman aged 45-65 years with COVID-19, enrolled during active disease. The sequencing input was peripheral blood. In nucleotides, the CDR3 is TGCAGCGTTGACGGGTTGGCCCATTCGCAGTATTTT. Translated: CSVDGLAHSQYF.